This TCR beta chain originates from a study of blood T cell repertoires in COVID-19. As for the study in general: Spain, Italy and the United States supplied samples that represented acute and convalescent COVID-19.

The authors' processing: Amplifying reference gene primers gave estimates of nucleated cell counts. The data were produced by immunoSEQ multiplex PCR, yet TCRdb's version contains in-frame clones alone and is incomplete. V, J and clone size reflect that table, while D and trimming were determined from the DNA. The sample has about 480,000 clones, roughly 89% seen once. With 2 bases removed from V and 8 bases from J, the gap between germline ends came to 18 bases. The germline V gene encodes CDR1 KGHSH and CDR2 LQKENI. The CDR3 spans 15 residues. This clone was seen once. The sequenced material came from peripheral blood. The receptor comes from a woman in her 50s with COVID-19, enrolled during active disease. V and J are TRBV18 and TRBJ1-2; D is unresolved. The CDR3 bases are TGTGCCAGCTCACCAGAACGGTCCCGATATGTCGGCTACACCTTC. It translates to CASSPERSRYVGYTF.